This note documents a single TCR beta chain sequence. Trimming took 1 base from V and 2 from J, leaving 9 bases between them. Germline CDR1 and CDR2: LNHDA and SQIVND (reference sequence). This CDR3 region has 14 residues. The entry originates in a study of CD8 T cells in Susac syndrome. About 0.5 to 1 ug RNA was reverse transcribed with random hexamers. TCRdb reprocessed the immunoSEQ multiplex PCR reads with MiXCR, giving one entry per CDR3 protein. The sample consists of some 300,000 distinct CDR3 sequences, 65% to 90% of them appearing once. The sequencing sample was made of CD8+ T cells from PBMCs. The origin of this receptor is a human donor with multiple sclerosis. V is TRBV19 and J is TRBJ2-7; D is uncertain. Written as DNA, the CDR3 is TGTGCCAGTAGTATAGCTTCGACGGCCTACGAGCAGTACTTC. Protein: CASSIASTAYEQYF.